Below, one TCR beta chain is given with its context. Its recognized antigen is unknown. One base away there is no much larger clone; base qualities are not given. Participants in the prospective study were enrolled through a virtual design, were aged roughly 18 to 100 years, and lived in some 24 United States geographic areas. Cohort assignment in the prospective study relied on participant-reported clinical history from a screening survey and a study questionnaire. ImmuneRACE Cohort 3 recovered participants were defined by two consecutive negative NP/OP PCR tests, healthcare professional clearance, or symptom resolution. Mobile phlebotomists in the prospective study collected whole blood, serum and a nasopharyngeal or oropharyngeal swab from every participant. Participants in the prospective study had the option to provide additional blood draws and questionnaires over a roughly two-month period. Before DNA extraction, blood samples from the prospective study were shipped at room temperature or frozen.

The data originate from a study of blood T cell repertoires in COVID-19 (TCRdb year 2020). Notes on the research overall: The collaborator samples originated in the United States, Italy and Spain and spanned the acute and convalescent phases of COVID-19. The material from the prospective study consisted of cDNA or gDNA derived from T cells, B-cell-depleted T cells, or PBMCs. Subjects who had been exposed to COVID-19, were actively infected with it, or had recovered from it provided the deeply sampled blood TCRbeta repertoires that made up the dataset. The repertoires were made available in a free public database intended to serve as a resource for research on the immune response to SARS-CoV-2. Samples came from the ongoing ImmuneRACE study (first 160 participants) plus 1,254 subjects from 6 global collaborators. Nearly every sample came with metadata listing a de-identified subject ID, COVID-19 status, age in years and sex. Where available, HLA class I and class II types were taken from metadata supplied by the sample provider and were not determined by assay-based typing. Summary of the overall study and its limitations: The amount of clinical and demographic metadata varied by source and participant and was provided uncurated.

The CDR3 numbers 19 residues from cysteine through phenylalanine. Only CDR3 DNA remains: 57 bases, in frame from the first base. Via the germline V gene, CDR1 is SGHAT and CDR2 FQNNGV. For this chain, trimming is 0 bases at the V end and 1 base at the J end, and the number of junction bases without a gene match is 8. The immunoSEQ Assay, a bias-controlled multiplex PCR, was used to amplify TCRbeta CDR3 regions from genomic DNA. Under the source paper's analysis protocol: Nucleated cell counts per sample were estimated from amplification of reference gene primers within the assay. To quantify the absolute abundance of each unique TCRbeta CDR3 rearrangement, sequence reads were collapsed and filtered. For each sample, productive Simpson clonality was calculated as the square root of Simpson's diversity index across productive rearrangements. Here the immuneACCESS table is served through TCRdb, limited to in-frame sequences with V and J called. Missing clones are a known gap in these copies; in checked studies unresolved V genes cover under half, and the rest lacks a known reason. D and trimming were read from the DNA, whereas the V and J calls and clone size are those reported in that table. The sample table records some 320,000 clones; roughly 90% of these occur just once. Roughly 2.6% of the sample belongs to the ten largest clones.

Sequences were obtained from PBMCs or T cells enriched from blood (not recorded which). This sequence uses TRBV11-2 and TRBJ2-1; 11 bases in the junction line up with TRBD2. This clonotype was obtained from a man between 60 and 75 years old who had recovered from COVID-19. The CDR3 region reads CASSLDATSGVSSYNEQFF. The DNA sequence is TGTGCCAGCAGCTTAGATGCGACTAGCGGGGTAAGTTCCTACAATGAGCAGTTCTTC.